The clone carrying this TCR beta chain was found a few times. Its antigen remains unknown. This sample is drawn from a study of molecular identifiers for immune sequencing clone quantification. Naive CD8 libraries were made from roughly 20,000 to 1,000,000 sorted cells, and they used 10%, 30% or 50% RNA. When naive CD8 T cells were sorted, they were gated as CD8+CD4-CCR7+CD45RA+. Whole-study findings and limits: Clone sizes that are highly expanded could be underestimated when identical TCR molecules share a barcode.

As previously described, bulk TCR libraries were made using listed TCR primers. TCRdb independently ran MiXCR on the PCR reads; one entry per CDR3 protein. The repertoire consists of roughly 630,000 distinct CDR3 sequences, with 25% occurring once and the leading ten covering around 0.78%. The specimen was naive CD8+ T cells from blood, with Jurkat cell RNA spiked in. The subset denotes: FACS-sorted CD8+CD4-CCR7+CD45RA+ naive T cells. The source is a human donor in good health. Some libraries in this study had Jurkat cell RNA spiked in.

CDR3 sequence: CASTSGLARSYEQYF. Here the CDR3 DNA reads TGTGCCAGCACCAGCGGACTAGCTAGGTCCTACGAGCAGTACTTC. The V gene is TRBV6-6, the J gene TRBJ2-7; 8 bases map to TRBD2. CDR1 and CDR2 from the germline V gene are MNHNY and SVGAGI (reference sequence). V was clipped by 7 bases and J by 1 base; unmatched bases: 9. The CDR3 loop spans 15 amino acids.